The rows below give T cell receptor beta chains drawn from one sample of a study of blood T cell repertoires in COVID-19. Profiling relied on immunoSEQ multiplex PCR, and the TCRdb table lists in-frame clones only, not all of them. The sample contains approximately 53,000 clones, about 78% of which appear only once. Material for sequencing was PBMCs or T cells enriched from blood (not recorded which). These receptors came from a woman between 50 and 59 years old with acute COVID-19. CDR3s include the opening cysteine and the closing phenylalanine or tryptophan. The D gene is left open where the match is weak. A clone size is listed for some rows: how often the clone was seen (once, few, many), or a class if it is expanded.

NA	TRBV2	TRBJ1-6	NA	CASSGAYHNSPLHF	TGTGCCAGCAGTGGGGCTTACCATAATTCACCCCTCCACTTT
few	TRBV6-4	TRBJ2-3	TRBD2	CASSPNAGGLSDTQYF	TGTGCCAGCAGTCCCAACGCGGGGGGGTTGTCAGATACGCAGTATTTT
NA	TRBV5-1	TRBJ1-1	NA	CASSILSRVGLLTEAFF	TGCGCCAGCAGTATACTAAGTCGGGTGGGTCTGTTGACTGAAGCTTTCTTT
NA	TRBV5-5	TRBJ1-5	TRBD1	CASSLGQGAGSNQPQHF	TGTGCCAGCAGCTTGGGACAGGGGGCGGGTAGCAATCAGCCCCAGCATTTT
NA	TRBV2	TRBJ1-5	NA	CASRGGSNQPQHF	TGTGCCAGCAGGGGGGGTAGCAATCAGCCCCAGCATTTT
NA	TRBV12-5	TRBJ1-1	NA	CASGLVSGTRAFF	TGTGCTAGTGGTTTGGTATCCGGGACAAGGGCTTTCTTT
NA	TRBV30	TRBJ1-5	NA	CAWSGGSTNDQPQHF	TGTGCCTGGAGTGGGGGCTCCACCAATGATCAGCCCCAGCATTTT
NA	TRBV30	TRBJ1-1	NA	CAWSVAGNTEAFF	TGTGCCTGGAGTGTAGCCGGGAACACTGAAGCTTTCTTT
NA	TRBV28	TRBJ1-4	TRBD1	CASSLQQGARGKLFF	TGTGCCAGCAGTTTACAACAGGGGGCGCGGGGGAAACTGTTTTTT
NA	TRBV5-4	TRBJ1-1	NA	CASSVAQQALAEAFF	TGTGCCAGCAGCGTCGCGCAACAGGCTCTAGCTGAAGCTTTCTTT
NA	TRBV5-5	TRBJ1-5	TRBD1	CASSLPGQGHQPQHF	TGTGCCAGCAGCCTTCCGGGACAGGGGCATCAGCCCCAGCATTTT
NA	TRBV7-9	TRBJ1-6	NA	CASSLQGSGPLHF	TGTGCCAGCAGCTTACAGGGCTCTGGGCCCCTCCACTTT
NA	TRBV11-3	TRBJ1-1	NA	CASSFPTGMNTEAFF	TGTGCCAGCAGCTTCCCGACAGGAATGAACACTGAAGCTTTCTTT
NA	TRBV6-1	TRBJ1-6	NA	CASSAPSGHDPYNSPLHF	TGTGCCAGCAGTGCCCCTTCGGGACACGACCCCTATAATTCACCCCTCCACTTT
few	TRBV21-1	TRBJ1-1	NA	CASSSTGEHTEAFF	TGTGCCAGCAGCTCTACAGGGGAGCACACTGAAGCTTTCTTT
NA	TRBV20-1	TRBJ1-2	NA	CSASVGWGYTF	TGCAGTGCTAGCGTGGGCTGGGGCTACACCTTC
NA	TRBV5-1	TRBJ2-3	TRBD2	CASSLAGGPDTQYF	TGCGCCAGCAGCTTAGCGGGGGGGCCTGATACGCAGTATTTT
once	TRBV24-1	TRBJ2-3	TRBD1	CATSPGQGPTDTQYF	TGTGCCACCAGTCCGGGACAGGGGCCCACAGATACGCAGTATTTT
NA	TRBV4-2	TRBJ1-5	NA	CASSPASTQDQPQHF	TGTGCCAGCAGCCCAGCTTCGACACAGGACCAGCCCCAGCATTTT
NA	TRBV7-3	TRBJ2-2	TRBD2	CASSLTGGGAAGELFF	TGTGCCAGCAGCTTAACGGGCGGGGGGGCGGCCGGGGAGCTGTTTTTT
NA	TRBV24-1	TRBJ2-6	NA	CATPGFRANVLTF	TGTGCCACCCCAGGGTTCCGGGCCAACGTCCTGACTTTC
NA	TRBV11-3	TRBJ2-7	NA	CASSLDGQRTYEQYF	TGTGCCAGCAGCTTAGATGGGCAGAGAACCTACGAGCAGTACTTC
NA	TRBV30	TRBJ2-1	TRBD2	CAWVPAWGGGNYNEQFF	TGTGCCTGGGTGCCGGCGTGGGGCGGGGGAAATTACAATGAGCAGTTCTTC
NA	TRBV5-8	TRBJ1-6	TRBD1	CASRLTGTASSYNSPLHF	TGTGCCAGCAGGCTAACCGGGACAGCTAGCTCCTATAATTCACCCCTCCACTTT
NA	TRBV5-8	TRBJ1-4	NA	CASSFGGGGVPTNEKLFF	TGTGCCAGCAGCTTTGGAGGTGGGGGCGTCCCAACTAATGAAAAACTGTTTTTT
NA	TRBV11-2	TRBJ2-7	NA	CASSQNAEVRYEQYF	TGTGCCAGCAGCCAAAACGCGGAGGTCCGCTACGAGCAGTACTTC
NA	TRBV7-8	TRBJ2-5	TRBD2	CASRNERGWETQYF	TGTGCCAGCAGAAATGAGCGGGGGTGGGAGACCCAGTACTTC
NA	TRBV30	TRBJ1-2	NA	CAWSVGGAGAYGYTF	TGTGCCTGGAGTGTAGGGGGGGCAGGGGCGTATGGCTACACCTTC
NA	TRBV3-1/TRBV3-2	TRBJ2-2	NA	CASSQGHSNTGELFF	TGTGCCAGCAGCCAAGGGCACAGTAACACCGGGGAGCTGTTTTTT
NA	TRBV5-1	TRBJ1-2	NA	CASSYTTENYGYTF	TGCGCCAGCAGCTACACGACAGAGAACTATGGCTACACCTTC
few	TRBV4-1	TRBJ2-5	TRBD2	CASSHPRGAETQYF	TGCGCCAGCAGCCACCCGCGGGGGGCAGAGACCCAGTACTTC
NA	TRBV7-9	TRBJ2-3	NA	CASSSLAVTTDTQYF	TGTGCCAGCAGCTCATTAGCGGTAACCACAGATACGCAGTATTTT
NA	TRBV24-1	TRBJ2-1	NA	CATSGPNPYRDEQFF	TGTGCCACCTCCGGTCCGAACCCTTACCGGGATGAGCAGTTCTTC
once	TRBV6-5	TRBJ1-4	TRBD1	CASSYSGTANEKLFF	TGTGCCAGCAGTTACTCGGGGACAGCTAATGAAAAACTGTTTTTT
few	TRBV7-3	TRBJ2-3	TRBD1	CASGQGVADTQYF	TGTGCCAGCGGACAGGGGGTAGCAGATACGCAGTATTTT
NA	TRBV4-2	TRBJ2-1	NA	CASSLILDFSNEQFF	TGTGCCAGCAGCCTGATCCTGGACTTCTCCAATGAGCAGTTCTTC
once	TRBV12-5	TRBJ2-7	TRBD1	CASAKAGGNYEQYF	TGTGCTAGTGCCAAAGCAGGGGGCAACTACGAGCAGTACTTC
NA	TRBV5-4	TRBJ2-3	TRBD2	CASSSPSGGPSTDTQYF	TGTGCCAGCAGCTCCCCTAGCGGGGGGCCGAGCACAGATACGCAGTATTTT
NA	TRBV19	TRBJ1-3	NA	CASSPRQGTGNTIYF	TGTGCCAGTAGTCCTCGTCAGGGGACTGGAAACACCATATATTTT
NA	TRBV19	TRBJ1-6	TRBD1	CASSVNGQGDNSPLHF	TGTGCCAGTAGTGTAAACGGACAGGGGGATAATTCACCCCTCCACTTT
NA	TRBV2	TRBJ2-7	TRBD2	CASSDSLAGDSYEQYF	TGTGCCAGCAGTGATTCTCTAGCGGGGGACTCGTACGAGCAGTACTTC
NA	TRBV18	TRBJ2-1	TRBD2	CASSPTLAGDGTHFYNEQFF	TGTGCCAGCTCACCGACGCTAGCGGGGGATGGGACTCACTTCTACAATGAGCAGTTCTTC
once	TRBV11-2	TRBJ2-7	NA	CASSLKGGVNYEQYF	TGTGCCAGCAGCTTAAAGGGGGGGGTTAACTACGAGCAGTACTTC
NA	TRBV21-1	TRBJ1-6	NA	CASSMLGGVGYSPLHF	TGTGCCAGCAGCATGTTAGGGGGGGTGGGCTATTCACCCCTCCACTTT
NA	TRBV7-6	TRBJ2-3	NA	CASSLRGHTDTQYF	TGTGCCAGCAGCTTGCGGGGGCACACAGATACGCAGTATTTT
NA	TRBV7-6	TRBJ2-2	TRBD2	CASSFSSGNTGELFF	TGTGCCAGCAGCTTCTCTAGCGGCAACACCGGGGAGCTGTTTTTT
NA	TRBV18	TRBJ1-4	TRBD1	CASSPQGGAEKLFF	TGTGCCAGCTCACCCCAGGGGGGCGCTGAAAAACTGTTTTTT
NA	TRBV6-5	TRBJ1-6	NA	CASAGTQAYNSPLHF	TGTGCCAGCGCCGGGACTCAAGCCTATAATTCACCCCTCCACTTT
NA	TRBV11-3	TRBJ1-2	NA	CASSLIVPTGSYGYTF	TGTGCCAGCAGCTTAATTGTACCCACAGGGTCCTATGGCTACACCTTC
NA	TRBV5-1	TRBJ1-3	TRBD1	CASSWGDRQNTIYF	TGCGCCAGCAGCTGGGGGGACAGGCAAAACACCATATATTTT
NA	TRBV5-5	TRBJ2-2	NA	CASSLVVQAILTGELFF	TGTGCCAGCAGCTTGGTTGTACAGGCGATACTTACCGGGGAGCTGTTTTTT
NA	TRBV12-5	TRBJ2-2	TRBD2	CASGLNSGGAGELFF	TGTGCTAGTGGTTTGAATAGCGGGGGGGCCGGGGAGCTGTTTTTT
few	TRBV7-8	TRBJ1-1	NA	CASTSYREMSTEAFF	TGTGCCAGCACCTCCTACAGGGAGATGAGCACTGAAGCTTTCTTT
NA	TRBV5-4	TRBJ1-2	NA	CASSLVGQGPNYGYTF	TGTGCCAGCAGCTTGGTGGGCCAGGGGCCTAACTATGGCTACACCTTC
NA	TRBV7-9	TRBJ1-6	TRBD1	CASSSSGGPYGNSPLHF	TGTGCCAGCAGCTCATCAGGGGGCCCTTACGGGAATTCACCCCTCCACTTT